This T cell receptor beta chain was documented in a study of cytomegalovirus exposure and HLA in healthy donors. The CDR3 covers 14 residues. Germline loops: CDR1 MNHEY, CDR2 SVGAGI. V was cut by 7 bases and J by 4 bases, with 13 bases left in between. This clone has only one observation. Its specificity is unknown. PCR primers comprised 60 Vbeta and 13 Jbeta primers. The authors' processing: A follow-up analysis tallied 86 million or so unique TCR beta chains, 9 million to 11 million shared. Clones were read by immunoSEQ multiplex PCR, and TCRdb kept only the in-frame ones, dropping some. V, J and clone size derive from that table, while D and trimming were established from the DNA sequence. Found here are around 140,000 clones, 70% to 85% of them singletons; the top ten hold roughly 10%. Findings of the study overall: Researchers reportedly found TCR beta sequences accurately predicted most subjects' HLA-A and HLA-B alleles.

Sequencing was carried out using PBMCs. This TCR came from a woman aged 60-70 years in good health and CMV-seropositive. This chain uses TRBV6-5 with TRBJ2-2, with D perhaps matching TRBD2 (6 bases). For the CDR3, the DNA is TGTGCCAGCAAGACGGGACTCACCACCGGGGAGCTGTTTTTT. As protein: CASKTGLTTGELFF.